Each of the 14 T cell receptor beta chains below was sequenced from the same sample in a study of cytomegalovirus exposure and HLA in healthy donors. Primers: 60 Vbeta forward and 13 Jbeta reverse. The method was immunoSEQ multiplex PCR; TCRdb's version includes in-frame clones alone and lacks a portion of them. There are fewer than 350,000 clones in the sample; roughly 89% occur only once, and roughly 2% lies in the top ten. Sequencing input: PBMCs. Receptors originate from a woman aged 18-29 years in good health and CMV-seronegative.

This chain joins TRBV29-1 and TRBJ2-2, with D tentatively TRBD2 (6 bases). Germline CDR1 reads SQVTM; CDR2 reads ANQGSEA. V was cut by 7 bases and J by 0 bases, with 12 bases left in between. This CDR3 is 14 amino acids long. The CDR3 protein is CSARGLANTGELFF. CDR3 nucleotide sequence: TGCAGCGCCCGGGGACTTGCGAACACCGGGGAGCTGTTTTTT.

This clone was observed a handful of times. V gene TRBV6-1 combines with J gene TRBJ1-5; 9 bases align to TRBD1. Trimming removed 11 bases from V and 5 bases from J; junction bases left unmatched: 7. The CDR3 totals 13 residues. CDR1 MNHNS and CDR2 SASEGT come from the germline V gene. The CDR3 loop reads CAVQGALDQPQHF. CDR3 sequence (DNA): TGTGCCGTACAGGGGGCGTTGGATCAGCCCCAGCATTTT.

The genes are TRBV9 and TRBJ2-2; TRBD2 aligns across 15 bases. V gave up 3 bases and J gave up 5 bases; unmatched junction bases: 5. The CDR3 has 17 residues. Germline V gives CDR1 SGDLS, CDR2 YYNGEE. The CDR3: CASSGGTSGGWTGELFF. The CDR3 coding sequence is TGTGCCAGCAGCGGGGGGACTAGCGGGGGGTGGACCGGGGAGCTGTTTTTT.

The chain has TRBV30 and TRBJ1-3; D is ambiguous. The CDR3 has 13 residues. CDR1 GTSNPN and CDR2 SVGIG come from the germline V gene (reference sequence). The V end was cut by 7 bases, the J end by 0 bases, with 10 bases between. The CDR3 DNA reads as TGTGCCTCCCGTTTGAGCTCTGGAAACACCATATATTTT. Translating it yields CASRLSSGNTIYF.

The chain has TRBV7-8 and TRBJ2-5; 9 bases line up with TRBD1. The DNA end is more similar to TRBJ2-7, so the J call may be wrong. The CDR3 spans 16 residues. Germline V gene sequence: CDR1 SGHVS, CDR2 FQNEAQ. The CDR3 sequence: CASSPARRTGEDEQYF. In nucleotides, the CDR3 is TGTGCCAGCAGCCCAGCCCGGCGGACAGGGGAGGACGAGCAGTACTTC.

Details on this clone: An end of the junction does not agree with germline; a read error may underlie this. The genes are TRBV7-7 and TRBJ1-5; D not certain. CDR1 and CDR2 (germline): SSHAT, FNYEAQ (reference sequence). CDR3 size: 13 residues. CDR3 residues: CASSLANNQPQHF. CDR3 in DNA: TGTGCTAGCAGCTTAGCTAACAATCAGCCCCAGCATTTT.

This chain uses TRBV5-1 with TRBJ2-7; D not certain. The CDR3 sequence is 16 residues long. The V end lost 0 bases, the J end lost 0 bases, and 13 bases lay between the germline ends. Germline V gene lookup returns CDR1 SGHRS and CDR2 YFSETQ. The chain's CDR3 is CASSLDWRRSSYEQYF. The DNA for the CDR3 is TGCGCCAGCAGCTTGGATTGGCGAAGGAGCTCCTACGAGCAGTACTTC.

This chain connects TRBV29-1 to TRBJ2-7, with D unclear. Germline V gene lookup returns CDR1 SQVTM and CDR2 ANQGSEA. This CDR3 has 12 residues. V gave up 4 bases and J gave up 3 bases, with 10 bases separating them. The CDR3 DNA reads TGCAGCGTTGGGCAGGTTCGCTACGAGCAGTACTTC. Translating it yields CSVGQVRYEQYF.

The gene calls are TRBV5-1 and TRBJ1-4; possible D gene TRBD1, 6 bases. V was clipped by 1 base and J by 0 bases, with 16 bases between them. The germline V gene encodes CDR1 SGHRS and CDR2 YFSETQ. CDR3 length: 18 residues. This chain's CDR3 is CASSLRTVNTPTNEKLFF. CDR3 nucleotides: TGCGCCAGCAGCTTGAGGACAGTAAACACCCCAACTAATGAAAAACTGTTTTTT.

The gene calls are TRBV12-5 and TRBJ1-5, with TRBD1 matching over 10 bases. Trimming cost V 4 bases and J 5 bases; bases outside gene matches: 8. Germline CDR1 reads LGHNT; CDR2 reads FRNRAP. CDR3 size: 16 residues. CDR3 sequence: CASGSNGQGGYQPQHF. The CDR3 nucleotides are TGTGCTAGTGGTTCTAACGGACAGGGGGGATATCAGCCCCAGCATTTT.

The genes are TRBV15 and TRBJ1-2; 9 bases map to TRBD1. The ends lost 8 bases at V and 2 bases at J; junction bases unmatched: 6. Germline V gene data show CDR1 as LNHNV and CDR2 as YYDKDF (reference sequence). This CDR3 spans 14 amino acids. CDR3 in amino acids: CATESGQGNYGYTF. The CDR3 region has the DNA TGTGCCACCGAATCGGGACAGGGAAACTATGGCTACACCTTC.

This chain connects TRBV10-1 to TRBJ2-7, with 9 bases lining up with TRBD1. The germline V gene encodes CDR1 WNHNN and CDR2 SYGVQD (reference sequence). The ends lost 4 bases at V and 4 bases at J; junction bases unmatched: 11. This CDR3 is 16 amino acids long. The CDR3 loop reads CASSGEPGTGSYEQYF. CDR3 coding DNA: TGCGCCAGCAGTGGCGAGCCCGGGACAGGGAGTTACGAGCAGTACTTC.

The rearrangement joins TRBV7-6 to TRBJ1-3; 7 bases match TRBD1. This CDR3 is built from 15 residues. With 5 bases clipped from V and 0 bases from J, the junction kept 4 bases outside the gene matches. The germline V gene encodes CDR1 SGHVS and CDR2 FNYEAQ. CDR3 protein: CASSGGTDSGNTIYF. DNA for the CDR3: TGTGCCAGCAGCGGAGGGACAGACTCTGGAAACACCATATATTTT.

CDR3 DNA sequence: TGCGCCAGCAGCTTGACAGCGGGGGCTTACGAGCAGTACTTC. Amino acids: CASSLTAGAYEQYF. The V and J genes are TRBV5-1 and TRBJ2-7, with TRBD2 matching over 8 bases. The J segment lost 4 bases and the V segment lost 1 base, leaving 4 bases of the junction unmatched. From germline, CDR1 is SGHRS and CDR2 YFSETQ. The CDR3 spans 14 residues.